This TCR beta chain emerged from a study of CD8 T cells in Susac syndrome. About this clonotype: Its antigen remains unidentified.

The T cells that were sequenced for TCR beta were CD8+ and CD4+ cells from blood. Both CD4+ and CD8+ T cells were negatively isolated, and TEMRA cells underwent FACS enrichment. Roughly 0.45 to 1 ug RNA was reverse transcribed with random hexamers. Coverage of TCR beta CDR3 amplification by immunoSEQ multiplex PCR extended to 54 Vbeta and 13 Jbeta. TCRdb analysed the immunoSEQ multiplex PCR reads with MiXCR anew, one entry per CDR3 protein. Of 150,000 to 200,000 distinct CDR3 sequences in the sample, about 90% were seen once. Study outcomes and limitations: The TCR sequencing and HLA analysis in the study involved a relatively small number of individuals, as the study acknowledged.

V gave up 1 base and J gave up 0 bases, with 14 bases separating them. The CDR3 is 16 amino acids. Germline-derived CDR1 and CDR2 are SGHRS and YFSETQ. V and J are TRBV5-1 and TRBJ2-7; D is possibly TRBD1 (5 bases). This TCR was recovered from a human donor in good health. What was sequenced was CD4+ T cells from PBMCs. CDR3 loop: CASSLLGVPSSYEQYF. CDR3 in DNA: TGCGCCAGCAGCTTGTTAGGGGTCCCGAGCTCCTACGAGCAGTACTTC. Filled out from reference TRBV5-1 and TRBJ2-7, the complete variable domain reads KAGVTQTPRYLIKTRGQQVTLSCSPISGHRSVSWYQQTPGQGLQFLFEYFSETQRNKGNFPGRFSGRQFSNSRSEMNVSTLELGDSALYLCASSLLGVPSSYEQYFGPGTRLTVT.